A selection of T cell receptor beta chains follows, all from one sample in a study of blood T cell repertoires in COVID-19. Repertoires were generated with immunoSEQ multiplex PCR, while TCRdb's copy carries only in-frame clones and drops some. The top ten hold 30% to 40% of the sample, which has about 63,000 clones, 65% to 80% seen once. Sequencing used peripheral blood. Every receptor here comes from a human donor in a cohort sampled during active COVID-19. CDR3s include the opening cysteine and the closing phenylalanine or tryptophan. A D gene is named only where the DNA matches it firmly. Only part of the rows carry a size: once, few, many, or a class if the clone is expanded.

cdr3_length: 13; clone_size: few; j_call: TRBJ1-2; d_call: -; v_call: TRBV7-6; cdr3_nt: TGTGCCAGCAGCCCTGCCCTCGGACAGCCTGAGACCTTC; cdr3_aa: CASSPALGQPETF
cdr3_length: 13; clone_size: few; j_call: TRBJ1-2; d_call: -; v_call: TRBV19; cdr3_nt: TGTGCCAGTAGTATGACCCAGGGCGGTGGCTACACCTTC; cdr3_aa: CASSMTQGGGYTF
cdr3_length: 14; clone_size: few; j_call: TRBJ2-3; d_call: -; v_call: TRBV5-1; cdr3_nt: TGCGCCAGCAGCTTACAGCGGGGCACAGATACGCAGTATTTT; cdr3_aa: CASSLQRGTDTQYF
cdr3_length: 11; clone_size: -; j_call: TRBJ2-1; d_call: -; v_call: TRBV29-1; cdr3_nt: TGCAGCGTTGAAGGGCGGAATGAGCAGTTCTTC; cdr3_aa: CSVEGRNEQFF
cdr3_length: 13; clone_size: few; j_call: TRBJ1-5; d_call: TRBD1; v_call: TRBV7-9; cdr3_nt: TGTGCCAGCAGCGGACAGGGCAATCAGCCCCAGCATTTT; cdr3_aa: CASSGQGNQPQHF
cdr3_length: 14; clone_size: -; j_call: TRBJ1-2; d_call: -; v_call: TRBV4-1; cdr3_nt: TGCGCCAGCAGCCAAGGAGACAGCAACTATGGCTACACCTTC; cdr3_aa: CASSQGDSNYGYTF
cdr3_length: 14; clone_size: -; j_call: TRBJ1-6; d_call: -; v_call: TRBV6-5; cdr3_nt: TGTGCCAGCGGTCTCCCCCCTACCCATTCACCCCTCCACTTT; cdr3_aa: CASGLPPTHSPLHF
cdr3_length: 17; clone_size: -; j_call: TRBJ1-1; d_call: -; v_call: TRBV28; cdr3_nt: TGTGCCAGCAGTTTATTTCGCCCGCGGGAATTGGACACTGAAGCTTTCTTT; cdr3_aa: CASSLFRPRELDTEAFF
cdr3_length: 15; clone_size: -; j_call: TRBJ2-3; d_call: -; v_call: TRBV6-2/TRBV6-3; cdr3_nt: TGTGCCAGCAGTTACTCGTTTCTTAACACAGATACGCAGTATTTT; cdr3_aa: CASSYSFLNTDTQYF
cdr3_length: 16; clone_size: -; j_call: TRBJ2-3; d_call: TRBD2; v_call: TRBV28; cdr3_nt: TGTGCCAGCAGCCGGCTAGCGGGAGGGAGCACAGATACGCAGTATTTT; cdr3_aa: CASSRLAGGSTDTQYF
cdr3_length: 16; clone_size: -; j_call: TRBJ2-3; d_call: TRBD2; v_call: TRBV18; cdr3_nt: TGTGCCAGCTCGCCATTAGCGGGAGGGAGCACAGATACGCAGTATTTT; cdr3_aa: CASSPLAGGSTDTQYF
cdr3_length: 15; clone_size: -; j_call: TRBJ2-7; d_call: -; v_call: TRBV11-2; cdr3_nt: TGTGCCAGCAGCTTATCTCCGGGAACCATCTACGAGCAGTACTTC; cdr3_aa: CASSLSPGTIYEQYF
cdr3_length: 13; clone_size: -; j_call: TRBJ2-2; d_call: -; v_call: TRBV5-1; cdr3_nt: TGCGCCAGCAGCTTGACGGGGACCGGGGAGCTGTTTTTT; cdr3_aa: CASSLTGTGELFF
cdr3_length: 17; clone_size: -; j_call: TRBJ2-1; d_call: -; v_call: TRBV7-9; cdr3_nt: TGTGCCAGCAGCTTAGCCCCATCAGGGAAGAAGAACAATGAGCAGTTCTTC; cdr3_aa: CASSLAPSGKKNNEQFF
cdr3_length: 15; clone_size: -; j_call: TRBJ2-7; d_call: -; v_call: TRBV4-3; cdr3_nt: TGCGCCAGCAGCCCCGGGGTTGGTTTTTCCTACGAGCAGTACTTC; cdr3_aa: CASSPGVGFSYEQYF
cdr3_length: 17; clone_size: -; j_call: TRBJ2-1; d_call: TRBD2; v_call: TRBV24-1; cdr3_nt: TGTGCCACCAGTGATTTGCCGGGACTAGCGGGTTACAATGAGCAGTTCTTC; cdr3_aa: CATSDLPGLAGYNEQFF
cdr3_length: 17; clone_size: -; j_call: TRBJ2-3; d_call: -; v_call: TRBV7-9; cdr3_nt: TGTGCCAGCAGCTTATGGGGCCAACAGGTAACCACAGATACGCAGTATTTT; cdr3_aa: CASSLWGQQVTTDTQYF
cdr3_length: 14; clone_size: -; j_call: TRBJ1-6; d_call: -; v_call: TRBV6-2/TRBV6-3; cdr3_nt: TGTGCCAGCAGTTACCCCGGGAAGAATTCACCCCTCCACTTT; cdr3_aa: CASSYPGKNSPLHF
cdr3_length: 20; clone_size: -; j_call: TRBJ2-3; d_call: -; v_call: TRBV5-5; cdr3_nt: TGTGCCAGCAGCTTGGCCCAGACAGGCCCTTGGGGGTCTAGCACAGATACGCAGTATTTT; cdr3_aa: CASSLAQTGPWGSSTDTQYF
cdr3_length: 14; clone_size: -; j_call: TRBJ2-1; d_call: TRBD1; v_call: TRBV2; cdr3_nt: TGTGCCAGCGGGCCGGACAGGGGCTACAATGAGCAGTTCTTC; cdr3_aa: CASGPDRGYNEQFF
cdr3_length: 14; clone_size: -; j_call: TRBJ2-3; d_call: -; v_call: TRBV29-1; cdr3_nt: TGCAGCGTGAGGCGGCAGCCTAGCACAGATACGCAGTATTTT; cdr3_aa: CSVRRQPSTDTQYF
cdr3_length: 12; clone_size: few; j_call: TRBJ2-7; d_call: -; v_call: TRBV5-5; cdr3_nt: TGTGCCAGCAGCTCCGGGCCCTCATCCGGGGGCTTC; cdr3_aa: CASSSGPSSGGF
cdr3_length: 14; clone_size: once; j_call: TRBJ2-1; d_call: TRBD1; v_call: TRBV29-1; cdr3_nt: TGCAGCGCGGCCGGGACAGGGGAATGGAATGAGCAGTTCTTC; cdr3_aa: CSAAGTGEWNEQFF
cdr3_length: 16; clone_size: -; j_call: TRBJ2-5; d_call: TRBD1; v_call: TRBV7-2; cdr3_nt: TGTGCCAGCGTGGGACAGGGAAGATTAGTAGTCGAGACCCAGTACTTC; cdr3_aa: CASVGQGRLVVETQYF
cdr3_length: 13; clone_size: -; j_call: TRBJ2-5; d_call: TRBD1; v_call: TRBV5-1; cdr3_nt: TGCGCCACTACGGACAGGCGGCAAGAGACCCAGTACTTC; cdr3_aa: CATTDRRQETQYF
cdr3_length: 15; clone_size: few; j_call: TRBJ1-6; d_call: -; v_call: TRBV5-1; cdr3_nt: TGCGCCAGCAGCTTGGAGGGTAGGGGGAATTCACCCCTCCACTTT; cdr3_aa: CASSLEGRGNSPLHF
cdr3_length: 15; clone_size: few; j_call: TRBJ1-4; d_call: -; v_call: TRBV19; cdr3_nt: TGTGCCAGTAGCCGGGGTTATGGTACTAATGAAAAACTGTTTTTT; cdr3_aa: CASSRGYGTNEKLFF
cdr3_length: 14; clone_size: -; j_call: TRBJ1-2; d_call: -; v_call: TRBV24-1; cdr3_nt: TGTGCCACCAGTGATTTGAAACAGGCCTCCGGCTACACCTTC; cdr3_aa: CATSDLKQASGYTF
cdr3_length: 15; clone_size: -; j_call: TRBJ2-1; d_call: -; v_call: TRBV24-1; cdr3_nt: TGTGCCACCAGTGGGGGGCAGAGCTCCTACAATGAGCAGTTCTTC; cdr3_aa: CATSGGQSSYNEQFF
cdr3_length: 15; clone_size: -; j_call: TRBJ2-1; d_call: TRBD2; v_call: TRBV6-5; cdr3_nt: TGTGCCAGCAGTATAACTAGCGGGGCCTACAATGAGCAGTTCTTC; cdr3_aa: CASSITSGAYNEQFF
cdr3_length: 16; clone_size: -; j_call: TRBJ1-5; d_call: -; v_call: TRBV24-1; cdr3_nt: TGTGCCACCAGTGAGGCCGGGACATCCCGCAATCAGCCCCAGCATTTT; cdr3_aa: CATSEAGTSRNQPQHF
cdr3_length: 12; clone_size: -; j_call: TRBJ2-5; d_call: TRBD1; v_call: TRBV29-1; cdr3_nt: TGCAGCGTTGTAGGGGGCGAGGAGACCCAGTACTTC; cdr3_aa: CSVVGGEETQYF
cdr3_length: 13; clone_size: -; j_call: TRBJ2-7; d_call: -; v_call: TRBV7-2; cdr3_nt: TGTGCCAGCAGCTTAGCAGGGCGGGCCGAGCAGTACTTC; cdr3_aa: CASSLAGRAEQYF
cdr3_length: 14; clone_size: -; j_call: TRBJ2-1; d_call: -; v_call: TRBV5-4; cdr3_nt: TGTGCCAGCAGCTTGCTAGGGGGTGGGGGCGAGCAGTTCTTC; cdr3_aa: CASSLLGGGGEQFF
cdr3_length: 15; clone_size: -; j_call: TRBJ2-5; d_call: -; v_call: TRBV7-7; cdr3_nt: TGTGCCAGCAGCTTAGTGGCGGGTAACCAAGAGACCCAGTACTTC; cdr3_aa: CASSLVAGNQETQYF
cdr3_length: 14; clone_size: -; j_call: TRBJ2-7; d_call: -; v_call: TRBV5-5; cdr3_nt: TGTGCCAGCAGCTTCCCGCGTTCCTCCTACGAGCAGTACTTC; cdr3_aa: CASSFPRSSYEQYF
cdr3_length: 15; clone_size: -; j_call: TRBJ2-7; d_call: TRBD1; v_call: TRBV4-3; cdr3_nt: TGCGCCAGCAGCCAGAGGGACAGGGTCTTCGCCGAGCAGTACTTC; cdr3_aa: CASSQRDRVFAEQYF
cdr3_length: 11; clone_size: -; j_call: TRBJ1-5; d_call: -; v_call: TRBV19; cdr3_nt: TGTGCCAGTGGGCTGGATCAGCCCCAGCATTTT; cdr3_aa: CASGLDQPQHF
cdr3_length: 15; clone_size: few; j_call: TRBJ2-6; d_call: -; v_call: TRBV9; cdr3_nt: TGTGCCAGCAGCGTAGGCGGACAGTCGGCCAACGTCCTGACTTTC; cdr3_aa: CASSVGGQSANVLTF
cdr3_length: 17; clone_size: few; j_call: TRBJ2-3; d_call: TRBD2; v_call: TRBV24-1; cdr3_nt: TGTGCCACCAGTGACGCCCGGACTAGCGGGAAAAGAGATACGCAGTATTTT; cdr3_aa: CATSDARTSGKRDTQYF
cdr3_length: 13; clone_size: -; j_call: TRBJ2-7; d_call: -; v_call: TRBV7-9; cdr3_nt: TGTGCCAGCAGCTCCAGGTCGGACTACGAGCAGTACTTC; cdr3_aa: CASSSRSDYEQYF
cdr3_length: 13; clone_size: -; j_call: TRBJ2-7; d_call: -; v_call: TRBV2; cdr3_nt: TGTGCCAGCACTAAGCTGGGTTCGGGCGAGCAGTACTTC; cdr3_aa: CASTKLGSGEQYF
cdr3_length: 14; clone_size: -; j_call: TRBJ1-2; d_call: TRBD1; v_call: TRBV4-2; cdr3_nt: TGTGCCAGCAGCCAAGCAGGGGGCGAGTATGGCTACACCTTC; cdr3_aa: CASSQAGGEYGYTF